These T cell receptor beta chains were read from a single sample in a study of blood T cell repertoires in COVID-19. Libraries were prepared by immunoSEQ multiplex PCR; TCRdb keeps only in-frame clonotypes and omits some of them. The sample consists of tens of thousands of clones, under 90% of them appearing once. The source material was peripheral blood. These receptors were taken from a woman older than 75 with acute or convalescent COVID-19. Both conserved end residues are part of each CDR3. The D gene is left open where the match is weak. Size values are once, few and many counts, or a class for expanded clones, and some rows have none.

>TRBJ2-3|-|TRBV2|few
TGTGCCAGCAGGCCCTTTCAGGCCGAAAGGCTATTT
CASRPFQAERLF
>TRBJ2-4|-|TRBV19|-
TGTGCCAGTAGTAATGAGGGAAACATTCAGTACTTC
CASSNEGNIQYF
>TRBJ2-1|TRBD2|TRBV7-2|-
TGTGCCAGCAGCCAGAGCGGGGGGGCAACGTGGCAGTTCTTC
CASSQSGGATWQFF
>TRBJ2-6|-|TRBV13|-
TGTGCCAGCAAAGGGGGATCTGGGGCCAACGTCCTGACTTTC
CASKGGSGANVLTF
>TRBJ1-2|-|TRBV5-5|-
TGTGCCAGCAGCCCCCCGACAGGCTATGGCTACACCTTC
CASSPPTGYGYTF
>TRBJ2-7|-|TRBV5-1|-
TGCGCCAGCAGCTTGAGAACCCGAGGAACCTACGAGCAGTACTTC
CASSLRTRGTYEQYF
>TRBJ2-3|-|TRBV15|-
TGTGCCACCAGCAGAGATCAGGGCAGGCCAATTAGCACAGATACGCAGTATTTT
CATSRDQGRPISTDTQYF
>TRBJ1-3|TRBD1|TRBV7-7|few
TGTGCCAGCAGCTTAGTTTTTCTCCGGGACAGGGGGCGACACACCATATATTTT
CASSLVFLRDRGRHTIYF
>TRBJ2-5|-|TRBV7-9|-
TGTGCCAGCAGCTTGGGGTTTGTGTCGGCAGGGGAAGAGACCCAGTACTTC
CASSLGFVSAGEETQYF
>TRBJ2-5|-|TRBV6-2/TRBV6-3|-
TGTGCCAGCAGTTCGGGTCCGACCCAGTACTTC
CASSSGPTQYF
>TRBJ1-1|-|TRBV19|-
TGTGCCAGTAGTAGAAGCCTTAACACTGAAGCTTTCTTT
CASSRSLNTEAFF
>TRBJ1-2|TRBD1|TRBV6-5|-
TGTGCCAGCGGAGAGACAGGGCCGTCCTATGGCTACACCTTC
CASGETGPSYGYTF
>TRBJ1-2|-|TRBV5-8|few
TGTGCCAGCAGCTTATACAGGGATGGCTACACCTTC
CASSLYRDGYTF
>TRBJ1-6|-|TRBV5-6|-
TGTGCCAGCAGCTTCTACAGGGCCACCTATAATTCACCCCTCCACTTT
CASSFYRATYNSPLHF
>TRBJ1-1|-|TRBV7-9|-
TGTGCCAGCAGCTTAGCGCAGGCCACTGAAGCTTTCTTT
CASSLAQATEAFF
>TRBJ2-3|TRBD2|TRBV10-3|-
TGTGCCATCAGTGACCTAGCGGGAGACACAGATACGCAGTATTTT
CAISDLAGDTDTQYF
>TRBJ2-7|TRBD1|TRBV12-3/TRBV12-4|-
TGTGCCAGCTCCCGGCAGGGGGCGCACGAGCAGTACTTC
CASSRQGAHEQYF
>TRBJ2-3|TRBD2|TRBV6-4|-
TGTGCCAGCAGTGACTCGAGTGACGGGACTAGAAAGGCAGATACGCAGTATTTT
CASSDSSDGTRKADTQYF
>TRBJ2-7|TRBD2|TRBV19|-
TGTGCCAGTAGTATAGGGCTAGCGGGAAAGATCCACGAGCAGTACTTC
CASSIGLAGKIHEQYF
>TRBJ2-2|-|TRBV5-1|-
TGCGCCAGCCGCCGCAGGGGTGATACCGGGGAGCTGTTTTTT
CASRRRGDTGELFF
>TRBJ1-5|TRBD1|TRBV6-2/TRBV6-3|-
TGTGCCAGCAGTTCGCGAAGACAGGGGGCTTTAAGGGACAATCAGCCCCAGCATTTT
CASSSRRQGALRDNQPQHF
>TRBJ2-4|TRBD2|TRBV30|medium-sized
TGTGCCTGGAGTTCCAGCGGGAGGGCCAAAAACATTCAGTACTTC
CAWSSSGRAKNIQYF
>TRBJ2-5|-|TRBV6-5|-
TGTGCCAGCAGTTACGGTCAGGCCATTCTCCAAGAGACCCAGTACTTC
CASSYGQAILQETQYF
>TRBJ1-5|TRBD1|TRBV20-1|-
TGCAGTGCTAGTGCCCTGAGACAGGGTGGCAATCAGCCCCAGCATTTT
CSASALRQGGNQPQHF
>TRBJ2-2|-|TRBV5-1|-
TGCGCCAGCAGCTTGGGACAGGAATGGACCGGGGAGCTGTTTTTT
CASSLGQEWTGELFF
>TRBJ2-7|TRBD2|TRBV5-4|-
TGTGCCAGCAGCACTCGGACTAGCGGTACCTACGAGCAGTACTTC
CASSTRTSGTYEQYF
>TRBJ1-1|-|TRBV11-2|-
TGTGCCAGCAGCGCCCGGTCCATGAACACTGAAGCTTTCTTT
CASSARSMNTEAFF
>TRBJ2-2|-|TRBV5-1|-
TGCGCCAGCTCCGTGAGTACCCGAGACACCGGGGAGCTGTTTTTT
CASSVSTRDTGELFF
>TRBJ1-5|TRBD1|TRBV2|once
TGTGCCAGCACCCGACAGGGGAGGGGGTTTAAGGGACCCCAGCATTTT
CASTRQGRGFKGPQHF
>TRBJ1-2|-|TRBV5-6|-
TGTGCCAGCAGCAAAAACAGGGTAAACTATGGCTACACCTTC
CASSKNRVNYGYTF
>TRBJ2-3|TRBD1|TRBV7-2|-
TGTGCCAGCAGCTTGGCGACAGGGCCAACAGATACGCAGTATTTT
CASSLATGPTDTQYF
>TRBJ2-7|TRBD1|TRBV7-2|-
TGTACCAGCAGCTTCTGGACAGGGGGCGGTTACGAGCAGTACTTC
CTSSFWTGGGYEQYF
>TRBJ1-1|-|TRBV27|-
TGTGCCAGCAGTTTAGTTTACGGGGGCACTGAAGCTTTCTTT
CASSLVYGGTEAFF
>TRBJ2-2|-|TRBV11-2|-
TGTGCCAGCGTGGCAGGCCTCACCGGGGAGCTGTTTTTT
CASVAGLTGELFF
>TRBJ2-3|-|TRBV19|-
TGTGCCAGTACCCCCGGGTTCACAGATACGCAGTATTTT
CASTPGFTDTQYF
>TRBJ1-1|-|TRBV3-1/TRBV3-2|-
TGTGCCAGCAGCCGCGGGAGGGTAGCTTTCTTT
CASSRGRVAFF
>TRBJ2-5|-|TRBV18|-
TGTGCCAGCTCACCCCAGCGTCAAGAGACCCAGTACTTC
CASSPQRQETQYF
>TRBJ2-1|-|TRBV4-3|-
TGCGCCAGCAGCCAAGGAGGTGCCGCCGTGGGGCAGTTCTTC
CASSQGGAAVGQFF
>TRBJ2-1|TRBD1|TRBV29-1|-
TGCAGCGTCCGGACAGGGGGCAAAGCCAGCTCCTACAATGAGCAGTTCTTC
CSVRTGGKASSYNEQFF
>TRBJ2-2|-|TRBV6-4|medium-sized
TGTGCCAGCAGTGACACAGGAGACACCGGGGAGCTGTTTTTT
CASSDTGDTGELFF
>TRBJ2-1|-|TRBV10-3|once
TGTGCCATCAGTGAGTCGATAACGGGAGTGCAAAATGAGCAGTTCTTC
CAISESITGVQNEQFF
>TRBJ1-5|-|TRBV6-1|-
TGTGCCAGCAGTGAAGCGACGGGAGGGCTTTTTCGGCCCCAGCATTTT
CASSEATGGLFRPQHF
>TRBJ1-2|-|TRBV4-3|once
TGCGCCAGCAGCCAAGCGAACGGGGATGACTATGGCTACACCTTC
CASSQANGDDYGYTF
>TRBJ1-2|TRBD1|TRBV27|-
TGTGCCAGCAGGCCCCGGGACAGGGAGATTAACTATGGCTACACCTTC
CASRPRDREINYGYTF
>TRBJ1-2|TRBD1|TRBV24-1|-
TGTGCCACCAGTGGGGGGACAGCCGGCGGCTACACCTTC
CATSGGTAGGYTF
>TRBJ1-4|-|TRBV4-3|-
TGCGCCAGCAGCCAAGATCGGAGGGACAAACTGTTTTTT
CASSQDRRDKLFF